The 5 T cell receptor beta chains below all came from one sample that was sequenced in a study of blood T cells in healthy people across ages. A second PCR, run for about 7 to 11 cycles, used a sample-barcoded 5' primer plus a J-beta primer mix. TCRdb used MiXCR to reprocess the 5' RACE reads, holding one entry per CDR3 protein. The repertoire consists of 450,000 to 700,000 distinct CDR3 sequences, with 25% to 30% occurring once and the leading ten covering about 18%. The sample taken for sequencing was blood. Receptor source: an older woman in good health.

The CDR3 coding sequence is TGTGCCAGCAGCTCACCACCGGGACTAGGGCTGTACAATGAGCAGTTCTTC. It translates to CASSSPPGLGLYNEQFF. V and J are TRBV7-9 and TRBJ2-1; 8 bases fit TRBD2. From germline, CDR1 is SEHNR and CDR2 FQNEAQ (reference sequence). After removal of 4 bases from V and 4 bases from J, the junction contained 12 bases not matched to a gene. CDR3 length: 17 residues.

The rearrangement joins TRBV12-3 or TRBV12-4 to TRBJ1-1, with D perhaps TRBD1 (5 bases). The CDR3 has 15 residues. Trimming pared 5 bases from V and 1 base from J, leaving 14 bases between. The CDR3 DNA is TGTGCCAGCAGTGACCACGGGACGGGGAACACTGAAGCTTTCTTT. This sequence encodes CASSDHGTGNTEAFF.

The V gene is TRBV2, the J gene TRBJ2-2; 12 bases match TRBD2. J gave up 4 bases and V 7 bases, and 13 bases lay outside the gene matches. Germline CDR1 reads SNHLY; CDR2 reads FYNNEI. This CDR3 is 18 amino acids long. The CDR3 coding sequence is TGTGCCAGCACCAGAGGACTAGCGGGAAGCCCGGGCACCGGGGAGCTGTTTTTT. The encoded protein is CASTRGLAGSPGTGELFF. Supplemented by reference TRBV2 and TRBJ2-2, the full variable domain reads EPEVTQTPSHQVTQMGQEVILRCVPISNHLYFYWYRQILGQKVEFLVSFYNNEISEKSEIFDDQFSVERPDGSNFTLKIRSTKLEDSAMYFCASTRGLAGSPGTGELFFGEGSRLTVL.

This clonotype has just a few counts. The genes are TRBV11-3 and TRBJ2-3; tentative D call: TRBD2 (6 bases). Germline CDR1 and CDR2: SGHNT and YENEEA. The CDR3 runs to 14 residues. Deletions cut 5 bases from V and 3 bases from J, with 12 bases between. CDR3 in DNA: TGTGCCAGCAGCCCACCCCTAGCGACAGATACGCAGTATTTT. It is translated as CASSPPLATDTQYF.

V gene TRBV7-9 combines with J gene TRBJ1-4, with TRBD1 matching 11 bases. The CDR3 sequence is 15 residues long. V gave up 5 bases and J gave up 7 bases; unmatched junction bases: 6. From germline, CDR1 is SEHNR and CDR2 FQNEAQ (reference sequence). For the CDR3, the DNA is TGTGCCAGCAGCGTCGGACAGGGGGCTGTTGAAAAACTGTTTTTT. It specifies CASSVGQGAVEKLFF.